This T cell receptor (beta chain) is from a study of OX40 agonist ivuxolimab in advanced cancers. Study-wide results and limits: On average, CD8+ T cells showed a greater number of expanded clones than CD4+. Within 6 weeks, CD4+ and CD8+ blood T cells expanded clonally at 0.1 to 3.0 mg/kg.

J was trimmed by 4 bases and V by 4 bases; bases with no gene match: 8. In germline, CDR1 is SGHRS, CDR2 YFSETQ. This CDR3 is 15 amino acids long. Libraries were prepared by immunoSEQ multiplex PCR; TCRdb keeps only in-frame clonotypes and omits some of them. The data show roughly 76,000 clones, around 85% seen once. This clone was seen only once. What it binds is not known. The material sequenced was CD4+ or CD8+ T cells sorted from blood, taken in a trial of the OX40 agonist ivuxolimab. The sequence came from an adult with an advanced solid tumor such as melanoma, head and neck, liver or kidney cancer. The V and J genes are TRBV5-1 and TRBJ1-2, with 9 bases fitting TRBD1. In nucleotides, the CDR3 is TGCGCCAGCAGCGTGAAGACAGGGGGGGCCTATGGCTACACCTTC. Protein sequence: CASSVKTGGAYGYTF.